The entry that follows covers one TCR beta chain sequence. What it binds is unknown. This sample stems from a study of cytomegalovirus exposure and HLA in healthy donors. Overall study results and limits: Altogether, 150 to 200 TCR beta chains were recorded as cytomegalovirus-associated.

This PCR relied on a set of 60 Vbeta primers and 13 Jbeta primers. Assay: immunoSEQ multiplex PCR; the TCRdb copy retains only in-frame clones and omits some. In the table there are 70,000 to 85,000 clones, around 60% of which are singletons. Germline CDR1 GTSNPN, CDR2 SVGIG (reference sequence). V dropped 2 bases and J dropped 0; count of bases not matched to a gene: 5. CDR3 size: 15 residues. The TCR originated in a man aged 25-45 years in good health and CMV-seropositive. The sample taken for sequencing was PBMCs. The rearrangement joins TRBV30 to TRBJ2-3; 7 bases fit TRBD2. Here the CDR3 DNA reads TGTGCCTGGAGTACCCAGACTAGCAGCACAGATACGCAGTATTTT. It translates to CAWSTQTSSTDTQYF. The full variable domain, its missing parts supplied by reference TRBV30 and TRBJ2-3, is SQTIHQWPATLVQPVGSPLSLECTVEGTSNPNLYWYRQAAGRGLQLLFYSVGIGQISSEVPQNLSASRPQDRQFILSSKKLLLSDSGFYLCAWSTQTSSTDTQYFGPGTRLTVL.